A single sample is the source of the 2 T cell receptor beta chains below, sequenced in a study of neurological immune-mediated disorders. TCRdb reanalysed the 5' RACE reads using MiXCR and keeps one entry per CDR3 protein. The sample has more than 40,000 distinct CDR3 sequences; around 3.3% are singletons. The specimen sequenced was PBMCs. The source is a woman aged 50 to 60 with multiple sclerosis.

This clonotype was detected many times. The CDR3: CASSHLPTNDGVTDPLHF. DNA for the CDR3: TGTGCCAGCAGTCATCTCCCGACGAACGACGGAGTGACCGACCCCCTCCACTTT. The rearrangement uses TRBV5-6 and TRBJ1-6; D remains ambiguous. Trimming removed 5 bases at V and 13 bases at J, with 31 bases between. Germline-derived CDR1 and CDR2 are SGHDT and YYEEEE. This CDR3 region has 18 residues.

Ten or more counts support this clonotype. This chain uses TRBV20-1 with TRBJ2-3, with 13 positions matching TRBD2. CDR3 length: 17 amino acids. V lost 4 bases and J lost 4; bases outside the gene matches: 11. Germline CDR1 reads DFQATT; CDR2 reads SNEGSKA (reference sequence). This CDR3 is CSAKLAGGQGAPDTQYF. In nucleotides, the CDR3 is TGCAGTGCTAAACTAGCGGGGGGGCAAGGCGCACCAGATACGCAGTATTTT.